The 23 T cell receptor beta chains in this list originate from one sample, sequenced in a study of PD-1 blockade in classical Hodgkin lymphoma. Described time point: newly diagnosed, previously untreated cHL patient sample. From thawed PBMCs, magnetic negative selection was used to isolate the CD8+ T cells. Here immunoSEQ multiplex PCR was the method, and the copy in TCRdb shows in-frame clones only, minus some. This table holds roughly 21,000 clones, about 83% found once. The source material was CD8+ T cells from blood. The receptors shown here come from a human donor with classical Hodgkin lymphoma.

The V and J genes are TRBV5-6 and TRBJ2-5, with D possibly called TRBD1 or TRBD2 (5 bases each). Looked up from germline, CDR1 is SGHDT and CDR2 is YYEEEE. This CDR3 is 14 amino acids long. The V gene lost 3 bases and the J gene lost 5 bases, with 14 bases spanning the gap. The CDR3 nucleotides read TGTGCCAGCAGCTCCCCCCGGGGCGCGGAGACCCAGTACTTC. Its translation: CASSSPRGAETQYF.

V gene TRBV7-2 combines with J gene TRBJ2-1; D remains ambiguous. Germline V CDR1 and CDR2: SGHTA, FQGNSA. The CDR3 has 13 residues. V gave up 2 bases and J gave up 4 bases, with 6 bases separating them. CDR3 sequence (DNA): TGTGCCAGCAGCTTACCCCCATACAATGAGCAGTTCTTC. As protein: CASSLPPYNEQFF.

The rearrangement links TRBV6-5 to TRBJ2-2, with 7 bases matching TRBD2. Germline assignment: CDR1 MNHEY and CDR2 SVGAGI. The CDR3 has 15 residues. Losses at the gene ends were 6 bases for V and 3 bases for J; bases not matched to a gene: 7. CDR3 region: CASSQAGPDTGELFF. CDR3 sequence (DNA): TGTGCCAGCAGCCAAGCGGGACCAGACACCGGGGAGCTGTTTTTT.

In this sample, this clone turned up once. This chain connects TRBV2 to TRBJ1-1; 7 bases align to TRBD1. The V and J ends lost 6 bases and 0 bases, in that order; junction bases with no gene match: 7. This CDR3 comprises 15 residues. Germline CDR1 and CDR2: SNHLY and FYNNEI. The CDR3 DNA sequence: TGTGCCAGCAGCACAGGGGAGCTCATGAACACTGAAGCTTTCTTT. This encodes CASSTGELMNTEAFF.

The CDR3 region is CASSPRTEGNTIYF. The CDR3 nucleotides read TGTGCCAGCAGCCCCCGGACCGAAGGAAACACCATATATTTT. V usage is TRBV9 and J usage is TRBJ1-3; D not certain. Trimming removed 4 bases from V and 4 bases from J, with 12 bases in between. Germline V lookup: CDR1 SGDLS, CDR2 YYNGEE. The length of the CDR3 is 14 residues.

CDR3 DNA sequence: TGTGCCAGCAAAAATGAGGACAGATACTACAATGAGCAGTTCTTC. Translation gives CASKNEDRYYNEQFF. This chain connects TRBV2 to TRBJ2-1; tentatively, D is TRBD1 (6 bases). Germline-derived CDR1 and CDR2 are SNHLY and FYNNEI. V lost 7 bases and J lost 3, with 16 bases in between. The CDR3 extends over 15 amino acids.

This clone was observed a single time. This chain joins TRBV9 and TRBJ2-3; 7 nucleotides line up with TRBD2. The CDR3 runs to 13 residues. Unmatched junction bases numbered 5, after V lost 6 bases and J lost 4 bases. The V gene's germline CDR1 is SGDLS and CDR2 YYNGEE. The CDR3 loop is CASNQRDSDTQYF. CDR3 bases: TGTGCCAGCAACCAGCGGGATTCAGATACGCAGTATTTT.

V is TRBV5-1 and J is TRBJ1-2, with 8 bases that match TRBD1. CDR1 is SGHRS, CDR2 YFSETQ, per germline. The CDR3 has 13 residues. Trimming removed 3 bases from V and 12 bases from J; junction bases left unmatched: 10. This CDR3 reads CASSYTGGMEHTF. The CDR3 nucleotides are TGCGCCAGCAGCTATACAGGGGGGATGGAGCACACCTTC.

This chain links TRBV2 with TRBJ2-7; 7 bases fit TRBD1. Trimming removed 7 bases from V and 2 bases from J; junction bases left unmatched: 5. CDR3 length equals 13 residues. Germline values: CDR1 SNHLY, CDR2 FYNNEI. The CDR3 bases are TGTGCCAGCACGGGACAGAGCACCTACGAGCAGTACTTC. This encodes CASTGQSTYEQYF.

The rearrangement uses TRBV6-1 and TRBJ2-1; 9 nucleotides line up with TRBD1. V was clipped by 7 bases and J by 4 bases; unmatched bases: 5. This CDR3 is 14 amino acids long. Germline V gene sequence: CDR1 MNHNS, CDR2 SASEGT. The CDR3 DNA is TGTGCCAGCACCGGACAGGGGCTTTACAATGAGCAGTTCTTC. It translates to CASTGQGLYNEQFF.

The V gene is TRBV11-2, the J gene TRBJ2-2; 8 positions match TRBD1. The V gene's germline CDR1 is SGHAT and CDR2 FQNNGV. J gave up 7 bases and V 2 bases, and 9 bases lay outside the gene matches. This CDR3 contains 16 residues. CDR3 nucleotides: TGTGCCAGCAGCTTATGGCCCCAGGGGGCGAGCGGGGAGCTGTTTTTT. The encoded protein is CASSLWPQGASGELFF.

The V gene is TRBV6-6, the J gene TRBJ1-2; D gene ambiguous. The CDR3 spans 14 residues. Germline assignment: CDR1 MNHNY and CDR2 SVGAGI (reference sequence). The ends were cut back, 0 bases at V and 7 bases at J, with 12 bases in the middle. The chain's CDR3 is CASSYSSGSRGYTF. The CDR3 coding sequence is TGTGCCAGCAGTTACTCATCCGGGTCTCGTGGCTACACCTTC.

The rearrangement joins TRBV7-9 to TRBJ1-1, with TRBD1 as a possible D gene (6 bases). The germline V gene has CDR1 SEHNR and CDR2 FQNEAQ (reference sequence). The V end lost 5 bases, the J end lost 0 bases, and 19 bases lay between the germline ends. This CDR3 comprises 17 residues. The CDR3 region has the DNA TGTGCCAGCAGCACAACGGACAGATCAACCCTGAACACTGAAGCTTTCTTT. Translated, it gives CASSTTDRSTLNTEAFF.

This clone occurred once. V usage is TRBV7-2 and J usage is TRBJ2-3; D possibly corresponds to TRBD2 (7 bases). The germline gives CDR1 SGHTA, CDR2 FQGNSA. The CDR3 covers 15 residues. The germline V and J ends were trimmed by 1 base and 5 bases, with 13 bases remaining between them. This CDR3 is CASSLGGGGGDTQYF. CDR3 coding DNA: TGTGCCAGCAGCTTAGGAGGAGGGGGGGGAGATACGCAGTATTTT.

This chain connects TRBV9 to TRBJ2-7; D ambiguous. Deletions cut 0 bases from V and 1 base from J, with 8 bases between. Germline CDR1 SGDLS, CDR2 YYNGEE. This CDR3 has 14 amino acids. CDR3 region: CASSVDPSSYEQYF. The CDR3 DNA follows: TGTGCCAGCAGCGTAGACCCGTCGTCCTACGAGCAGTACTTC. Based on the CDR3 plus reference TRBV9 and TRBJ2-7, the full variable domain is DSGVTQTPKHLITATGQRVTLRCSPRSGDLSVYWYQQSLDQGLQFLIQYYNGEERAKGNILERFSAQQFPDLHSELNLSSLELGDSALYFCASSVDPSSYEQYFGPGTRLTVT.

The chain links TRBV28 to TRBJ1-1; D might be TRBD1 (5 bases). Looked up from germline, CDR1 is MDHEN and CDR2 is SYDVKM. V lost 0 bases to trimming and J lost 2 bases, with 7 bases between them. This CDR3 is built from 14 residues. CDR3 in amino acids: CASSLWGRNTEAFF. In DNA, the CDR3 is TGTGCCAGCAGTTTATGGGGACGTAACACTGAAGCTTTCTTT. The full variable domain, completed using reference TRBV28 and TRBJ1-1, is DVKVTQSSRYLVKRTGEKVFLECVQDMDHENMFWYRQDPGLGLRLIYFSYDVKMKEKGDIPEGYSVSREKKERFSLILESASTNQTSMYLCASSLWGRNTEAFFGQGTRLTVV.

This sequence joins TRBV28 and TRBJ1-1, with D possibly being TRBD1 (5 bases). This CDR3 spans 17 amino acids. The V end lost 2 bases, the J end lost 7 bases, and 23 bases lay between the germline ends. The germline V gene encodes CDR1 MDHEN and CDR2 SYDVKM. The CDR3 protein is CASSLIGGAWGFDEAFF. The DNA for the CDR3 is TGTGCCAGCAGTTTAATTGGGGGTGCTTGGGGGTTCGATGAAGCTTTCTTT. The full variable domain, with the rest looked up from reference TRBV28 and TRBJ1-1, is DVKVTQSSRYLVKRTGEKVFLECVQDMDHENMFWYRQDPGLGLRLIYFSYDVKMKEKGDIPEGYSVSREKKERFSLILESASTNQTSMYLCASSLIGGAWGFDEAFFGQGTRLTVV.

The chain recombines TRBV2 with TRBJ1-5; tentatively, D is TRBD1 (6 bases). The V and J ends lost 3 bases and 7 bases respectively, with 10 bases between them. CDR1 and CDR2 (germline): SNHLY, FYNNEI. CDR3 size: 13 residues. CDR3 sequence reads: CASSDGGRQPQHF. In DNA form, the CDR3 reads TGTGCCAGCAGTGATGGGGGGCGGCAGCCCCAGCATTTT.

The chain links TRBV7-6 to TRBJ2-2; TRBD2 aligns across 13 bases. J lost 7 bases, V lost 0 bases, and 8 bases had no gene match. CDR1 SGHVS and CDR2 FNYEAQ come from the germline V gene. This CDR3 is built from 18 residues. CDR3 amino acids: CASSLAQLAGGPSGELFF. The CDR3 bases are TGTGCCAGCAGCTTAGCCCAACTAGCGGGGGGGCCAAGCGGGGAGCTGTTTTTT.

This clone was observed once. CDR3 nucleotides: TGTGCCAGCAGTTTGACAGGGAAGCCGCCCCAGCATTTT. This sequence encodes CASSLTGKPPQHF. The genes are TRBV5-8 and TRBJ1-5, with 7 bases lining up with TRBD1. CDR1 is SGHTS, CDR2 YDEGEE, per germline. The trim removed 5 bases at V and 9 bases at J, leaving 8 bases unmatched. The CDR3 spans 13 residues.

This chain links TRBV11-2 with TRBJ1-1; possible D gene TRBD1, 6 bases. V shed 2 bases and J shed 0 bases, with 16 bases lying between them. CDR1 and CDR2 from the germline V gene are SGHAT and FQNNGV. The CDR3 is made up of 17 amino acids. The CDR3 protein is CASSLSVGRGMNTEAFF. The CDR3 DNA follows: TGTGCCAGCAGCTTATCCGTTGGCAGGGGAATGAACACTGAAGCTTTCTTT. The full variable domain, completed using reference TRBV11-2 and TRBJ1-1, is EAGVAQSPRYKIIEKRQSVAFWCNPISGHATLYWYQQILGQGPKLLIQFQNNGVVDDSQLPKDRFSAERLKGVDSTLKIQPAKLEDSAVYLCASSLSVGRGMNTEAFFGQGTRLTVV.

As DNA, the CDR3 is TGTGCCAGCAGCCGACTAGCGGACTCCTACAATGAGCAGTTCTTC. Protein: CASSRLADSYNEQFF. This chain joins TRBV7-7 and TRBJ2-1; 9 bases match TRBD2. V trimming: 5 bases; J trimming: 0 bases; junction bases outside the gene matches: 2. Germline values: CDR1 SSHAT, CDR2 FNYEAQ (reference sequence). This CDR3 is 15 amino acids long.

The CDR3 loop reads CSGVGIYNEQFF. The CDR3 DNA reads as TGCAGCGGGGTCGGGATTTACAATGAGCAGTTCTTC. This chain connects TRBV29-1 to TRBJ2-1; a possible D gene is TRBD2 (5 bases). In germline, CDR1 is SQVTM, CDR2 ANQGSEA. Trimming removed 7 bases at V and 4 bases at J, with 11 bases between. The CDR3 spans 12 residues.